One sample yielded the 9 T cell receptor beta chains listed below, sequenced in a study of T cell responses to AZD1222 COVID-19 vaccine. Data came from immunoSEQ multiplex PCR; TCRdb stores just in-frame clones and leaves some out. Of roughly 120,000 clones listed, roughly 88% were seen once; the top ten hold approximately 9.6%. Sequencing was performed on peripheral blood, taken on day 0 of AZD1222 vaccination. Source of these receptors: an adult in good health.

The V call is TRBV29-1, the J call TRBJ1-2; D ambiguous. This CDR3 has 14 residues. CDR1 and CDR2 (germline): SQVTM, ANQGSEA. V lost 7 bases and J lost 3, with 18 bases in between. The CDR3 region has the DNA TGCAGCGCTACCTTCGCGGGGAAGGACTATGGCTACACCTTC. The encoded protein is CSATFAGKDYGYTF.

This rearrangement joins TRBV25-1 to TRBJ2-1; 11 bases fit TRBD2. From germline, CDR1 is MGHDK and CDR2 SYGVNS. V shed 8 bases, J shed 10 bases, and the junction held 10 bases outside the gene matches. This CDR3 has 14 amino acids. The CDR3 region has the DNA TGTGCCAGCCAAGCGACTAGCGGGACCTTGGAGCAGTTCTTC. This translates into CASQATSGTLEQFF. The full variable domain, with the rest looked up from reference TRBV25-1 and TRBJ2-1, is EADIYQTPRYLVIGTGKKITLECSQTMGHDKMYWYQQDPGMELHLIHYSYGVNSTEKGDLSSESTVSRIRTEHFPLTLESARPSHTSQYLCASQATSGTLEQFFGPGTRLTVL.

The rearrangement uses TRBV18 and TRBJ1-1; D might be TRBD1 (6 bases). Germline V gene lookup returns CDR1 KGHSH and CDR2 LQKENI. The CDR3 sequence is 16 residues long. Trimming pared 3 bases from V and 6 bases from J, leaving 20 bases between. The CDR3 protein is CASSPLQGDGAAEAFF. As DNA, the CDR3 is TGTGCCAGCTCACCCCTACAGGGAGACGGGGCGGCTGAAGCTTTCTTT.

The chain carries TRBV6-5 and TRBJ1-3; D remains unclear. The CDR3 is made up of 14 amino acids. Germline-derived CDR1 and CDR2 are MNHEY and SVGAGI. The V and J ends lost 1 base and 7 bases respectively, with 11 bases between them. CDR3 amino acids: CASSYLDSRNTIYF. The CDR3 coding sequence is TGTGCCAGCAGTTACTTGGATTCACGGAACACCATATATTTT.

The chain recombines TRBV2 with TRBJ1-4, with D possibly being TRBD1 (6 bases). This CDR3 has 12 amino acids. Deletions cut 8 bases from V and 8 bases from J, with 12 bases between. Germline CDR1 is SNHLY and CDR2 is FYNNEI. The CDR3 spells CASGTGLEKLFF. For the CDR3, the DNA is TGTGCCAGCGGCACAGGGCTCGAAAAACTGTTTTTT. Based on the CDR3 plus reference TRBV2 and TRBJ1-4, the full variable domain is EPEVTQTPSHQVTQMGQEVILRCVPISNHLYFYWYRQILGQKVEFLVSFYNNEISEKSEIFDDQFSVERPDGSNFTLKIRSTKLEDSAMYFCASGTGLEKLFFGSGTQLSVL.

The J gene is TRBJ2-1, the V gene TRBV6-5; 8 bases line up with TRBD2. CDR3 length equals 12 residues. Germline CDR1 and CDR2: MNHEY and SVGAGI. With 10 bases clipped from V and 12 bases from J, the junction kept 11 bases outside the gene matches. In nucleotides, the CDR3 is TGTGCCACCCTTGGGACTAGTCAGGTGCAGTTCTTC. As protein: CATLGTSQVQFF.

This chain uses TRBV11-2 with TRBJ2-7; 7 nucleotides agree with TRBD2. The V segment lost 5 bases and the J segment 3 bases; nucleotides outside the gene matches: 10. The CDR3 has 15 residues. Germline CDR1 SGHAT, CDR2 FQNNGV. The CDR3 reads CASSLRLAYNYEQYF. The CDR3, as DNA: TGTGCCAGCAGCCTCCGACTAGCTTATAACTACGAGCAGTACTTC.

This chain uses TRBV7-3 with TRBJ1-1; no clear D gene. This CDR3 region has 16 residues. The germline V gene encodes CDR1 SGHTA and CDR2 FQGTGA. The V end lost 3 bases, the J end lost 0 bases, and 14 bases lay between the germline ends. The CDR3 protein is CASSLSGNGVNTEAFF. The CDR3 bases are TGTGCCAGCAGCTTGAGTGGGAATGGCGTGAACACTGAAGCTTTCTTT.

The CDR3 sequence is CASSTWVSNQPQHF. The CDR3 DNA reads TGTGCCAGTAGTACCTGGGTCAGCAATCAGCCCCAGCATTTT. This rearrangement joins TRBV19 to TRBJ1-5; no reliable D call. The CDR3 is 14 residues long. Germline CDR1 and CDR2: LNHDA and SQIVND (reference sequence). V was pared by 4 bases and J by 1 base, with 8 bases between.